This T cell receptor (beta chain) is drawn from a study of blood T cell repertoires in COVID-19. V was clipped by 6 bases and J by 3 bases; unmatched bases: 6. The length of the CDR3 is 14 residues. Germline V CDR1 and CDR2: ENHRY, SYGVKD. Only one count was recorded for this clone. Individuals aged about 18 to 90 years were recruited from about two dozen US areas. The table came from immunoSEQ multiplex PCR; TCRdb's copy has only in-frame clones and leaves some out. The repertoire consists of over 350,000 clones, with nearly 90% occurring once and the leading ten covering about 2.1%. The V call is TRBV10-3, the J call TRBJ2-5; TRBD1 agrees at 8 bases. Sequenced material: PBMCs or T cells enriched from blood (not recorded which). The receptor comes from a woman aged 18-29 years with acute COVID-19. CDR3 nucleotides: TGTGCCATCAGCGGACAGGGCGGGGAAGAGACCCAGTACTTC. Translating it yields CAISGQGGEETQYF.